A single sample is the source of the 9 T cell receptor beta chains below, sequenced in a study of control samples from healthy donors and cancer patients. Sequenced by immunoSEQ multiplex PCR; TCRdb stores in-frame clones only, minus some. The sample records more than 95,000 clones, over 75% being singletons. The material sequenced was blood. The receptor set was obtained from a man younger than 30 in good health.

The chain couples TRBV5-1 to TRBJ2-3; TRBD2 might be the D (6 bases). CDR3 length: 15 residues. Trimming took 3 bases from V and 6 from J, leaving 17 bases between them. Germline V gene lookup returns CDR1 SGHRS and CDR2 YFSETQ. CDR3 loop: CASSSSSAKDDTQYF. The DNA for the CDR3 is TGCGCCAGCAGCTCGTCTAGCGCGAAAGATGATACGCAGTATTTT.

The chain joins TRBV7-9 to TRBJ1-4; TRBD1 is a possible D gene (5 bases). V dropped 3 bases and J dropped 5 bases, with 10 bases sitting between them. The germline V gene encodes CDR1 SEHNR and CDR2 FQNEAQ (reference sequence). This CDR3 has 14 residues. For the CDR3, the DNA is TGTGCCAGCAGCTTCGTGGGGGTGAATGAAAAACTGTTTTTT. This encodes CASSFVGVNEKLFF.

The chain links TRBV7-8 to TRBJ2-1; D assignment may be TRBD1 or TRBD2 (5 bases each). V was trimmed by 5 bases and J by 5 bases, leaving 16 bases between them. CDR1 is SGHVS and CDR2 is FQNEAQ in the germline V gene. The CDR3 extends over 15 amino acids. CDR3 DNA: TGTGCCAGCAGCAGGGGAGCACTCGGGAACAATGAGCAGTTCTTC. Its translation: CASSRGALGNNEQFF.

This chain connects TRBV7-3 to TRBJ1-1; D may be TRBD1 (5 bases). V lost 2 bases and J lost 1, with 5 bases in between. There are 13 residues in the CDR3. The germline V gene has CDR1 SGHTA and CDR2 FQGTGA. The DNA of the CDR3 is TGTGCCAGCAGCTTAGGACAGAACACTGAAGCTTTCTTT. Protein sequence: CASSLGQNTEAFF.

The V gene is TRBV5-6, the J gene TRBJ1-3; tentative D call: TRBD1 (5 bases). The CDR3 spans 15 residues. The germline CDR1 and CDR2 sequences are SGHDT and YYEEEE. Deletions cut 0 bases from V and 8 bases from J, with 15 bases between. The CDR3 DNA is TGTGCCAGCAGCTTGGGGGAACAGGCTTTATACACCATATATTTT. Its translation: CASSLGEQALYTIYF.

This clone was observed a single time. V usage is TRBV10-1 and J usage is TRBJ2-1; D possibly corresponds to TRBD1 (6 bases). CDR3 length equals 15 residues. The V gene lost 3 bases and the J gene lost 6 bases, with 15 bases spanning the gap. Germline loops: CDR1 WNHNN, CDR2 SYGVQD (reference sequence). As DNA, the CDR3 is TGCGCCAGCAGTGAAGGCAGGGGCGAGTTCAATGAGCAGTTCTTC. As protein: CASSEGRGEFNEQFF.

This chain joins TRBV29-1 and TRBJ1-1; 8 nucleotides line up with TRBD1. The CDR3 totals 13 residues. Per germline, CDR1 SQVTM and CDR2 ANQGSEA. Trimming cost V 4 bases and J 1 base; bases outside gene matches: 2. CDR3 coding DNA: TGCAGCGTTGGTGACAGGGGGAACACTGAAGCTTTCTTT. Residues: CSVGDRGNTEAFF.

Details on this clone: Other DNA variants within this sample encode the same CDR3. The chain joins TRBV18 to TRBJ2-1, with 7 bases lining up with TRBD1. The V segment lost 3 bases and the J segment 3 bases; nucleotides outside the gene matches: 2. Germline values: CDR1 KGHSH, CDR2 LQKENI. There are 14 residues in the CDR3. The chain's CDR3 is CASSPRDSYNEQFF. The CDR3, as DNA: TGTGCCAGCTCACCCCGGGACAGCTACAATGAGCAGTTCTTC.

DNA for the CDR3: TGTGCCAGCAGTTTTAAGGGGGCTACCTACGAGCAGTACTTC. Translated, it gives CASSFKGATYEQYF. V gene TRBV27 combines with J gene TRBJ2-7, with 7 nucleotides matching TRBD1. The CDR3 is 14 residues long. J was trimmed by 2 bases and V by 3 bases; bases with no gene match: 4. Germline assignment: CDR1 MNHEY and CDR2 SMNVEV (reference sequence).